Presented here are 22 T cell receptor beta chains from one specimen sequenced in a study of shared clonotypes between healthy human individuals. Clones were sequenced by immunoSEQ multiplex PCR, and TCRdb holds only the in-frame ones, with some missing. In the table there are fewer than 2.5 million clones, roughly 93% of which are singletons. Material for sequencing was naive CD4+ T cells from PBMCs. Subset defined: CD45RA+ positively selected. The receptors shown here come from a man in his late teens or twenties in good health. Some clones in this sample may be carry-over from other donors' samples.

The chain joins TRBV5-4 to TRBJ2-7, with TRBD1 matching 7 bases. Germline V gene sequence: CDR1 SGHNT, CDR2 YYREEE (reference sequence). The CDR3 loop spans 14 amino acids. With V trimmed by 2 bases and J by 2 bases, 4 bases remained unmatched. The CDR3 sequence: CASSLGQATYEQYF. CDR3 sequence (DNA): TGTGCCAGCAGCTTAGGACAGGCTACCTACGAGCAGTACTTC.

This clone appeared a single time. The chain employs TRBV30 and TRBJ2-1, with TRBD2 matching over 14 bases. V was pared by 2 bases and J by 8 bases, with 5 bases of the junction left unmatched. Germline lookup yields CDR1 GTSNPN and CDR2 SVGIG (reference sequence). CDR3 length equals 15 residues. CDR3 amino acids: CAWSRTSGRIHEQFF. CDR3 nucleotide sequence: TGTGCCTGGAGTAGGACTAGCGGGAGGATCCATGAGCAGTTCTTC.

The J gene is TRBJ2-3, the V gene TRBV10-1; TRBD1 matches at 8 bases. CDR3 length equals 15 residues. Germline CDR1 is WNHNN and CDR2 is SYGVQD (reference sequence). Trimming took 6 bases from V and 0 from J; bases not matched to a gene: 5. The CDR3 nucleotides read TGCGCCAGCAGCGGGGGACAGGCAAGCACAGATACGCAGTATTTT. Its protein is CASSGGQASTDTQYF.

The chain links TRBV2 to TRBJ2-2, with 8 bases aligning to TRBD1. The CDR3 is 15 amino acids. V lost 6 bases and J lost 6; bases outside the gene matches: 9. Germline CDR1 SNHLY, CDR2 FYNNEI. CDR3 loop: CASRPTDREAGELFF. CDR3 sequence (DNA): TGTGCCAGCAGGCCGACGGACAGGGAGGCCGGGGAGCTGTTTTTT.

The chain is built from TRBV7-2 and TRBJ2-3, with 9 nucleotides matching TRBD2. CDR1 is SGHTA, CDR2 FQGNSA, per germline. There are 15 residues in the CDR3. The trim removed 1 base at V and 6 bases at J, leaving 5 bases unmatched. The CDR3 DNA follows: TGTGCCAGCAGCTTAGTGTCTAGCGGGATGGATACGCAGTATTTT. Translation: CASSLVSSGMDTQYF.

The chain couples TRBV19 to TRBJ1-5; unclear D gene. CDR3 size: 14 residues. Germline values: CDR1 LNHDA, CDR2 SQIVND (reference sequence). V was shortened by 1 base and J by 2 bases, with 6 bases between the two germline ends. CDR3 coding DNA: TGTGCCAGTAGTATAGTCTTCGGCAATCAGCCCCAGCATTTT. It specifies CASSIVFGNQPQHF. The variable domain in full, completed from reference TRBV19 and TRBJ1-5, reads DGGITQSPKYLFRKEGQNVTLSCEQNLNHDAMYWYRQDPGQGLRLIYYSQIVNDFQKGDIAEGYSVSREKKESFPLTVTSAQKNPTAFYLCASSIVFGNQPQHFGDGTRLSIL.

This clone was counted once. The J gene is TRBJ2-5, the V gene TRBV11-2, with TRBD1 matching 9 bases. V lost 7 bases, J lost 5 bases, and 14 bases stayed unmatched. The CDR3 is 16 residues long. The germline gives CDR1 SGHAT, CDR2 FQNNGV. CDR3 nucleotides: TGTGCCAGCACCCCGAAAACAGGGGGCTTTCAGGAGACCCAGTACTTC. Its protein is CASTPKTGGFQETQYF.

Points on this clone: Other DNA sequences in the sample encode the same CDR3. The rearrangement joins TRBV4-3 to TRBJ2-3; D unclear. This CDR3 has 14 amino acids. Trimming took 1 base from V and 0 from J, leaving 5 bases between them. The germline CDR1 and CDR2 sequences are LGHNA and YSLEER. CDR3 DNA: TGCGCCAGCAGCCAAGGTCCAAGCACAGATACGCAGTATTTT. The encoded protein is CASSQGPSTDTQYF.

V usage is TRBV6-4 and J usage is TRBJ2-1, with TRBD2 matching 9 bases. V lost 4 bases to trimming and J lost 4 bases; unmatched junction nucleotides: 8. The CDR3 covers 16 residues. In germline, CDR1 is MRHNA, CDR2 SNTAGT. The chain's CDR3 is CASSAVGSGGYNEQFF. In DNA form, the CDR3 reads TGTGCCAGCAGTGCGGTTGGCAGCGGGGGGTACAATGAGCAGTTCTTC.

Note on this clone: The same CDR3 arises from other DNA sequences in this sample as well. This chain joins TRBV5-8 and TRBJ1-5; unclear D gene. The CDR3 covers 16 residues. V was shortened by 2 bases and J by 3 bases, with 15 bases between the two germline ends. Germline V gene data show CDR1 as SGHTS and CDR2 as YDEGEE. The CDR3 DNA reads TGTGCCAGCAGCTTCCCGGGGAGTCGTCCCAATCAGCCCCAGCATTTT. Translated: CASSFPGSRPNQPQHF.

The chain uses TRBV7-3 and TRBJ2-5; no definite D call. The CDR3 is 15 amino acids. The V gene lost 0 bases and the J gene lost 1 base, with 9 bases spanning the gap. Germline V CDR1 and CDR2: SGHTA, FQGTGA. CDR3 region: CASSLTGQSQETQYF. Here the CDR3 DNA reads TGTGCCAGCAGCTTAACAGGCCAGTCCCAAGAGACCCAGTACTTC.

The V call is TRBV19, the J call TRBJ2-2; 12 bases are shared with TRBD2. This CDR3 has 16 amino acids. Losses at the gene ends were 5 bases for V and 7 bases for J; bases not matched to a gene: 8. In germline, CDR1 is LNHDA, CDR2 SQIVND (reference sequence). The CDR3 loop is CASSSGASGRVGELFF. The CDR3 bases are TGTGCCAGTAGTTCCGGGGCTAGCGGGAGGGTCGGGGAGCTGTTTTTT.

Points on this clone: Other DNA sequences in this sample translate to the same CDR3. The rearrangement uses TRBV19 and TRBJ1-5, with D tentatively TRBD1 (5 bases). The CDR3 consists of 15 residues. V was cut by 3 bases and J by 2 bases, with 11 bases left in between. CDR1 and CDR2 (germline): LNHDA, SQIVND (reference sequence). The CDR3 DNA is TGTGCCAGTAGTATTTTGGGAGGGGGCAATCAGCCCCAGCATTTT. Translation: CASSILGGGNQPQHF.

The J gene is TRBJ1-1, the V gene TRBV18; D not resolved. CDR1 is KGHSH and CDR2 is LQKENI in the germline V gene. The CDR3 is 15 amino acids. Trimming removed 3 bases from V and 2 bases from J, with 13 bases in between. CDR3 DNA: TGTGCCAGCTCACCCTACTATGATCCTAACACTGAAGCTTTCTTT. Protein sequence: CASSPYYDPNTEAFF. Variable domain in full (rest from reference TRBV18 and TRBJ1-1): NAGVMQNPRHLVRRRGQEARLRCSPMKGHSHVYWYRQLPEEGLKFMVYLQKENIIDESGMPKERFSAEFPKEGPSILRIQQVVRGDSAAYFCASSPYYDPNTEAFFGQGTRLTVV.

The chain is built from TRBV29-1 and TRBJ2-1; D is unclear. This CDR3 region has 13 residues. Germline loops: CDR1 SQVTM, CDR2 ANQGSEA. Trimming cost V 4 bases and J 4 bases, with 11 bases left between them. The CDR3 protein is CSVVHWLYNEQFF. The CDR3, as DNA: TGCAGCGTTGTCCACTGGTTATACAATGAGCAGTTCTTC.

V usage is TRBV11-2 and J usage is TRBJ1-1; D is unresolved. This CDR3 contains 15 residues. Deletions cut 5 bases from V and 3 bases from J, with 16 bases between. Germline V gene lookup returns CDR1 SGHAT and CDR2 FQNNGV. This CDR3 is CASSPRGREHTEAFF. The CDR3 region has the DNA TGTGCCAGCAGCCCGCGTGGCCGGGAACACACTGAAGCTTTCTTT.

The V gene is TRBV28, the J gene TRBJ2-7; 10 nucleotides align to TRBD2. V trimming: 3 bases; J trimming: 5 bases; junction bases outside the gene matches: 7. The germline V gene has CDR1 MDHEN and CDR2 SYDVKM. CDR3 size: 15 residues. Here the CDR3 reads CASSFWASGRDEQYF. The DNA for the CDR3 is TGTGCCAGCAGTTTTTGGGCTAGCGGGAGAGACGAGCAGTACTTC.

The chain recombines TRBV5-8 with TRBJ2-3; possible D gene TRBD2, 9 bases. Germline-derived CDR1 and CDR2 are SGHTS and YDEGEE. Trimming shortened V by 3 bases and J by 8 bases, and 25 bases separated the two germline ends. The CDR3 contains 17 residues. Here the CDR3 DNA reads TGTGCCAGCAGCTACTCTTCCCGGGACAGGCGGGGGGGTACGCAGTATTTT. This encodes CASSYSSRDRRGGTQYF.

The V and J genes are TRBV7-9 and TRBJ2-1, with TRBD2 as a possible D gene (6 bases). V was cut by 0 bases and J by 0 bases, with 15 bases left in between. Germline V lookup: CDR1 SEHNR, CDR2 FQNEAQ (reference sequence). This CDR3 comprises 18 residues. The CDR3 loop reads CASSLAPLAQSSYNEQFF. CDR3 nucleotides: TGTGCCAGCAGCTTAGCACCCCTAGCGCAAAGCTCCTACAATGAGCAGTTCTTC.

The CDR3 coding sequence is TGTGCCAGCAGCACTCGGCCGCGAGGGCAGCAGTTCTTC. Protein sequence: CASSTRPRGQQFF. The chain links TRBV7-3 to TRBJ2-1, with TRBD2 as a possible D gene (5 bases). CDR1 and CDR2 from the germline V gene are SGHTA and FQGTGA. CDR3 length: 13 residues. Trimming removed 5 bases at V and 11 bases at J, with 16 bases between.

This clone occurred once. The V gene is TRBV18, the J gene TRBJ1-1; 8 bases match TRBD1. Germline assignment: CDR1 KGHSH and CDR2 LQKENI. The V segment lost 6 bases and the J segment 5 bases; nucleotides outside the gene matches: 11. The CDR3 is 15 amino acids. CDR3: CASSPVSGGNTEAFF. CDR3 in DNA: TGTGCCAGCTCCCCGGTGTCAGGGGGCAATACTGAAGCTTTCTTT. The complete variable domain, with remaining parts taken from reference TRBV18 and TRBJ1-1, reads NAGVMQNPRHLVRRRGQEARLRCSPMKGHSHVYWYRQLPEEGLKFMVYLQKENIIDESGMPKERFSAEFPKEGPSILRIQQVVRGDSAAYFCASSPVSGGNTEAFFGQGTRLTVV.

The chain joins TRBV11-1 to TRBJ2-7; 11 bases fit TRBD2. J gave up 3 bases and V 4 bases, and 2 bases lay outside the gene matches. From germline, CDR1 is SGHAT and CDR2 FQDESV (reference sequence). CDR3 size: 14 residues. The DNA of the CDR3 is TGTGCCAGCAGCTCACTAGCGGGAGACTACGAGCAGTACTTC. This encodes CASSSLAGDYEQYF.